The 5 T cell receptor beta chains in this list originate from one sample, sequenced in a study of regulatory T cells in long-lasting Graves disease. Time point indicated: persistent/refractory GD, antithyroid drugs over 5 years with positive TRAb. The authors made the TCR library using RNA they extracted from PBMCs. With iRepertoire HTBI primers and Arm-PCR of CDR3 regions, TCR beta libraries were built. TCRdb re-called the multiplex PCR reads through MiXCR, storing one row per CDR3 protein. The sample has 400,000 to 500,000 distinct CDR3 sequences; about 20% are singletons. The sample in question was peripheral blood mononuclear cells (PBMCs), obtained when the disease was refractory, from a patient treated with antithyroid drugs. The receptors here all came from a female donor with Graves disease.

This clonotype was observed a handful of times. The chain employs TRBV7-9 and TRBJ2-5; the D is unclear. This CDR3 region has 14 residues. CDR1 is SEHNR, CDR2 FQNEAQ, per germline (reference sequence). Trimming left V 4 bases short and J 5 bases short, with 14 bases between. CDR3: CASSSESPYETQYF. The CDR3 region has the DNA TGTGCCAGCAGCTCTGAATCCCCGTACGAGACCCAGTACTTC. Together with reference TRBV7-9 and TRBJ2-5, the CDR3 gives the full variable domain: DTGVSQNPRHKITKRGQNVTFRCDPISEHNRLYWYRQTLGQGPEFLTYFQNEAQLEKSRLLSDRFSAERPKGSFSTLEIQRTEQGDSAMYLCASSSESPYETQYFGPGTRLLVL.

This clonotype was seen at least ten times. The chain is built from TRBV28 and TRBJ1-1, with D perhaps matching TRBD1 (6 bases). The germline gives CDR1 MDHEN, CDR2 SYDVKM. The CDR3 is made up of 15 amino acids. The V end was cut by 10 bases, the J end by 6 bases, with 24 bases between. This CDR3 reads CAIRGGAEGRAEAFF. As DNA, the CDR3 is TGTGCCATCAGGGGTGGGGCCGAGGGGAGGGCTGAAGCTTTCTTT.

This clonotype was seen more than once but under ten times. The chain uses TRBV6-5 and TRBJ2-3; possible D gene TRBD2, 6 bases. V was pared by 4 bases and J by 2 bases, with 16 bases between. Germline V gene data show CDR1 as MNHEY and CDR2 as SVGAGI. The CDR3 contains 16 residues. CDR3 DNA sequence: TGTGCCAGCAGTTCGACTCGGCCTAGCGTCACAGATACGCAGTATTTT. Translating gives CASSSTRPSVTDTQYF.

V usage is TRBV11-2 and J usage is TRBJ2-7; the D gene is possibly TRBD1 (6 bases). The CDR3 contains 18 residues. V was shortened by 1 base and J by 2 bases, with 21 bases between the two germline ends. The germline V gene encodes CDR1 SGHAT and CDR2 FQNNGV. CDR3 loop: CASSLGRFRGVGPYEQYF. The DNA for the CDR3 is TGTGCCAGCAGCTTAGGCCGATTCAGGGGAGTTGGGCCCTACGAGCAGTACTTC. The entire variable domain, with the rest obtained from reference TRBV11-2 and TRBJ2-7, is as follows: EAGVAQSPRYKIIEKRQSVAFWCNPISGHATLYWYQQILGQGPKLLIQFQNNGVVDDSQLPKDRFSAERLKGVDSTLKIQPAKLEDSAVYLCASSLGRFRGVGPYEQYFGPGTRLTVT.

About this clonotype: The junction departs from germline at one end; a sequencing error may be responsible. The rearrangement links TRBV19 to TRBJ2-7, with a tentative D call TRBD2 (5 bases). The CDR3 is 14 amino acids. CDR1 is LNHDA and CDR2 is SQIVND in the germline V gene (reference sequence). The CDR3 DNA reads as TGTGCCAGTAGTATACAGAGCGGCGCCTATGAGCAGTACTTC. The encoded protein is CASSIQSGAYEQYF.